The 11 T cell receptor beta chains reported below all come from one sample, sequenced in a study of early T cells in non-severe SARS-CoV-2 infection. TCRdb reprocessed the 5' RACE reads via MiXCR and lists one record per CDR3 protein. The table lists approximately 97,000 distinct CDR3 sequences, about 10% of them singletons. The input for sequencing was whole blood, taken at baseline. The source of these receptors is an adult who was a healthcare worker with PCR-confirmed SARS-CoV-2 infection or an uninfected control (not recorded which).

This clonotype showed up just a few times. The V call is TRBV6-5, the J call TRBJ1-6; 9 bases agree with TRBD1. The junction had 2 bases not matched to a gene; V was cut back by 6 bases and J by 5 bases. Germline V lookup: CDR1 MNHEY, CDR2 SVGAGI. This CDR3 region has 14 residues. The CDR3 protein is CASRRQGDNSPLHF. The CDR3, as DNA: TGTGCCAGCAGAAGACAGGGGGATAATTCACCCCTCCACTTT.

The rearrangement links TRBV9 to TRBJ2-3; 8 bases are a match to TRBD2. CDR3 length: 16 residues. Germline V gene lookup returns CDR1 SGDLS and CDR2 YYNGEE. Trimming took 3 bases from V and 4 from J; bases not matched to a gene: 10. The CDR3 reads CASSEGSGIAADTQYF. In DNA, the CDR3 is TGTGCCAGCAGCGAAGGTAGCGGGATTGCGGCAGATACGCAGTATTTT.

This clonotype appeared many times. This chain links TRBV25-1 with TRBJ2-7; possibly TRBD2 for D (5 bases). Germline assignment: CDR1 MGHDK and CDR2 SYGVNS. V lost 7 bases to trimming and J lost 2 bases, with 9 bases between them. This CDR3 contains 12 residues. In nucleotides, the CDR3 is TGTGCCAGCAACAGCGGAGCCTACGAGCAGTACTTC. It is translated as CASNSGAYEQYF.

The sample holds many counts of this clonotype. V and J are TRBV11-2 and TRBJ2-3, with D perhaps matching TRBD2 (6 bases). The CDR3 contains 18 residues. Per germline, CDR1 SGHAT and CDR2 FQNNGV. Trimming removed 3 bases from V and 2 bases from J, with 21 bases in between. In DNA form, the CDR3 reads TGTGCCAGCAGCTTGGTTGGCGGTGGTGCGGGATCCACAGATACGCAGTATTTT. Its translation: CASSLVGGGAGSTDTQYF.

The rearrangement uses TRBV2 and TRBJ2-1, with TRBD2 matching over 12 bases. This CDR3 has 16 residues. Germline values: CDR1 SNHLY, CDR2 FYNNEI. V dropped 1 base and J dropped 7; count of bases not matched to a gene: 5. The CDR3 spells CASSEGRGLAGNEQFF. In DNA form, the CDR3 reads TGTGCCAGCAGTGAAGGTAGAGGACTAGCGGGGAATGAGCAGTTCTTC.

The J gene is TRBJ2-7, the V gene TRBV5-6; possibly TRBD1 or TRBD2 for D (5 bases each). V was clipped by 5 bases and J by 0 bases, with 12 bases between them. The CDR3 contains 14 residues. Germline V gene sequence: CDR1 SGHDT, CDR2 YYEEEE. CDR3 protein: CASSSGPFSYEQYF. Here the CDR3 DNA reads TGTGCCAGCAGTTCGGGGCCATTCTCCTACGAGCAGTACTTC.

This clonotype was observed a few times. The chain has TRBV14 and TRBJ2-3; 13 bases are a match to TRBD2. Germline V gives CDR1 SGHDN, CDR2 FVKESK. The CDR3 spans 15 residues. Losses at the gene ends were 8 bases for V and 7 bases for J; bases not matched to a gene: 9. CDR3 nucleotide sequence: TGTGCCAGCTCACCAACTAGCGGGAGGGGGAATACGCAGTATTTT. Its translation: CASSPTSGRGNTQYF.

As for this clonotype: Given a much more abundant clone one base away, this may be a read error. CDR3 nucleotide sequence: TGTGCCAGCAGCTTAGAATGGCGGGGCATGCGTCAGCCCCAGCATTTT. Protein sequence: CASSLEWRGMRQPQHF. The chain links TRBV5-8 to TRBJ1-5, with a tentative D call TRBD1 (5 bases). The CDR3 consists of 16 residues. With 2 bases removed from V and 6 bases from J, the gap between germline ends came to 18 bases. From germline, CDR1 is SGHTS and CDR2 YDEGEE. The full variable domain, rest sourced from reference TRBV5-8 and TRBJ1-5, is EAGVTQSPTHLIKTRGQQATLRCSPISGHTSVYWYQQALGLGLQFLLWYDEGEERNRGNFPPRFSGRQFPNYSSELNVNALELEDSALYLCASSLEWRGMRQPQHFGDGTRLSIL.

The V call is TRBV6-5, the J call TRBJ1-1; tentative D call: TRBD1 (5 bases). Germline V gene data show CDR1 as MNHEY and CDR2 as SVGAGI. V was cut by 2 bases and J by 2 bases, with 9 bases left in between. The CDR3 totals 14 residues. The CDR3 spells CASSYEQANTEAFF. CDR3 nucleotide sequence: TGTGCCAGCAGTTACGAACAGGCAAACACTGAAGCTTTCTTT.

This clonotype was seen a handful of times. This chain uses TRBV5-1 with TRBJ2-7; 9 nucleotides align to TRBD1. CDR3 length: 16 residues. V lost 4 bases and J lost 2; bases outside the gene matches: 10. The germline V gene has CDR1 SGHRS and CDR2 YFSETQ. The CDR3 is CASSIGRDRVTYEQYF. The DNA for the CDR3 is TGCGCCAGCAGCATTGGTCGGGACAGGGTAACCTACGAGCAGTACTTC.

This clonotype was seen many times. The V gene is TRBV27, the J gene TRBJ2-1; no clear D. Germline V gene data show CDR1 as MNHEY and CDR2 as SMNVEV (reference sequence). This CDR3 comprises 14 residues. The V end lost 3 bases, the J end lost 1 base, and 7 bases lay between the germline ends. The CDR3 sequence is CASSLRGSYNEQFF. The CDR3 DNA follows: TGTGCCAGCAGTTTGCGTGGGTCCTACAATGAGCAGTTCTTC.